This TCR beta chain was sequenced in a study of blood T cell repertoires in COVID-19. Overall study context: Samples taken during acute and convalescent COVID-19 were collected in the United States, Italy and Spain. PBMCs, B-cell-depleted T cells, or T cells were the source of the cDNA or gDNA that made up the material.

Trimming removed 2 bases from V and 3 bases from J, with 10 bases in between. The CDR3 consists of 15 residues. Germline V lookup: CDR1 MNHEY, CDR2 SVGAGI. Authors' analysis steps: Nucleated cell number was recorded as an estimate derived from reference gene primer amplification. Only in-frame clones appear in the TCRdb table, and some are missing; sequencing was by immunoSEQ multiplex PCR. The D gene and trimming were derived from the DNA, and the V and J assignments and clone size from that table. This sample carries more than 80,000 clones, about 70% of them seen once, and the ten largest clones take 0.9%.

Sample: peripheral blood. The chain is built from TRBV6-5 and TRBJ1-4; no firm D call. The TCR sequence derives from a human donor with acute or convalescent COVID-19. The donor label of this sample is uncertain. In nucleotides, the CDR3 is TGTGCCAGCAGTTACGGTACTCTTCCTAATGAAAAACTGTTTTTT. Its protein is CASSYGTLPNEKLFF.